The present entry profiles one TCR beta chain with its context. Using its own MiXCR run on the RT-PCR reads, TCRdb lists one record per CDR3 protein. The sample shows tens of thousands of distinct CDR3 sequences, roughly 48% of them seen only once. The data stem from a study of patients and donors after allogeneic stem cell transplantation. The V end lost 3 bases, the J end lost 0 bases, and 7 bases lay between the germline ends. The CDR3 is 14 amino acids. The chain carries TRBV12-3 or TRBV12-4 and TRBJ2-3; D gene unclear. The sequenced material came from blood, either unsorted or a sorted T cell fraction (not recorded which). This clonotype was obtained from a human donor who was either an allogeneic HSCT recipient or a stem cell or donor lymphocyte infusion donor (not recorded which). It is not recorded whose cells these are; they may come from a transplant donor. The CDR3 reads CASSFGVSTDTQYF. The CDR3 region has the DNA TGTGCCAGCAGTTTCGGCGTTAGCACAGATACGCAGTATTTT.